This TCR beta chain was retrieved from a study of beta chain features in type 1 diabetes. This clone was recorded once. The collection from each donor was one heparinised blood draw averaging about 116 mL. Of the isolated RNA, all was reverse transcribed, and so the sequenced material was expressed TCRB transcripts. The protocol was immunoSEQ multiplex PCR, while the TCRdb copy is restricted to in-frame clones and leaves out a portion. Among 200,000 to 300,000 clones listed, roughly two thirds were seen once. There are 12 residues in the CDR3. V was shortened by 7 bases and J by 4 bases, with 9 bases between the two germline ends. Germline CDR1 MNHEY, CDR2 SMNVEV (reference sequence).

The V and J genes are TRBV27 and TRBJ2-3; possible D gene TRBD2, 6 bases. The clonotype originates from a man between 25 and 39 years old in good health. Sequencing used naive CD4+ T cells from blood. As DNA, the CDR3 is TGTGCCAGCAAGGAGCGGGCAGATACGCAGTATTTT. As protein: CASKERADTQYF.